This T cell receptor beta chain was sequenced in a study of blood T cells in healthy people across ages. Study-level information: The capture of about one barcoded beta molecule per two T cells was achieved by template switching. Study-level findings and limits: The unsorted PBMCs prevented any conclusive comparison of naive versus antigen-experienced cells.

Combining a sample-barcoded 5' primer with a J-beta primer mix, a second PCR ran for about 7 to 12 cycles. TCRdb called the 5' RACE reads again in MiXCR, with one record for every CDR3 protein. The sample has 700,000 to 850,000 distinct CDR3 sequences, about 34% seen once; the top ten hold roughly 13%. Germline CDR1 SQVTM, CDR2 ANQGSEA. The junction had 6 bases not matched to a gene; V was cut back by 7 bases and J by 6 bases. The length of the CDR3 is 12 residues. This clonotype was detected only a few times. Its cognate antigen is unknown. This TCR was recovered from a man aged 18 to 30 in good health. The V and J genes are TRBV29-1 and TRBJ1-2; 9 bases map to TRBD1. Sequenced: blood. The CDR3 loop reads CSAGDRENGYTF. The CDR3 DNA reads as TGCAGCGCGGGGGACAGGGAAAATGGCTACACCTTC.